Sequencing of this TCR beta chain was carried out in a study of cytomegalovirus exposure and HLA in healthy donors. Germline loops: CDR1 LNHDA, CDR2 SQIVND (reference sequence). The CDR3 has 14 amino acids. V lost 7 bases, J lost 0 bases, and 12 bases lay in between. The PCR used 60 Vbeta and 13 Jbeta primers. Measured with immunoSEQ multiplex PCR; TCRdb has only the in-frame clones, and not every one. The sample consists of about 180,000 clones, roughly 79% of them appearing once. This chain connects TRBV19 to TRBJ1-1, with D tentatively TRBD1 (5 bases). Source material: PBMCs. The source of this sequence is a young woman in good health and CMV-seropositive. CDR3 sequence (DNA): TGTGCCAGTATGAGCCCAGGGATGAACACTGAAGCTTTCTTT. As protein: CASMSPGMNTEAFF.